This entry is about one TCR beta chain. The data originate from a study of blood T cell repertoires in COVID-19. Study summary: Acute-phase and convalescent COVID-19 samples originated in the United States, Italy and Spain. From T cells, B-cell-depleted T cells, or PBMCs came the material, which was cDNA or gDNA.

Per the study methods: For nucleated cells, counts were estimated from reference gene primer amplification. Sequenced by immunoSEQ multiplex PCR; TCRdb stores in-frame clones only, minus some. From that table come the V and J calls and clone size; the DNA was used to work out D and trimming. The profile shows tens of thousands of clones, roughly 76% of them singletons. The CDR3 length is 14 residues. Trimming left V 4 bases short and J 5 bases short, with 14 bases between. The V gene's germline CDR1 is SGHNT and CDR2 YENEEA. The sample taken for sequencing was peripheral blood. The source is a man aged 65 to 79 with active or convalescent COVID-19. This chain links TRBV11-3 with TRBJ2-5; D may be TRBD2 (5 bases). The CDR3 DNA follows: TGTGCCAGCAGCTCATCGGGGATCGCGGAGACCCAGTACTTC. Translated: CASSSSGIAETQYF.